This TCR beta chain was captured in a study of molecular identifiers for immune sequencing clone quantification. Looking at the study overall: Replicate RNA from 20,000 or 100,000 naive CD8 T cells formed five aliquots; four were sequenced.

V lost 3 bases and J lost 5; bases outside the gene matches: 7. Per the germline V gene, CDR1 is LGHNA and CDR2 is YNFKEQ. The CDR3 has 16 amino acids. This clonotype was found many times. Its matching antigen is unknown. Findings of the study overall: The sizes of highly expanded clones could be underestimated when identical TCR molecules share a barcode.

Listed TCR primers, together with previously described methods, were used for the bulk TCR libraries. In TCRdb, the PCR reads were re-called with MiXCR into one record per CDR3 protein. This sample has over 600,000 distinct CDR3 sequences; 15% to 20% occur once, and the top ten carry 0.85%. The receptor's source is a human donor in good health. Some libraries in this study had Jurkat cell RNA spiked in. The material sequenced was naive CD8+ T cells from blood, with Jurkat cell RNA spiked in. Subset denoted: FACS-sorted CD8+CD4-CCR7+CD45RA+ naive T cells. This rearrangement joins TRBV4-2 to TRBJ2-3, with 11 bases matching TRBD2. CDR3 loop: CASSQVSGRAGDTQYF. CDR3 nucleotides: TGTGCCAGCAGCCAGGTTAGCGGGAGGGCTGGAGATACGCAGTATTTT.